Listed here are 14 T cell receptor beta chains from one sample, sequenced in a study of T cell repertoires in cytomegalovirus infection. Their antigens are not known. TCRdb fed the reads into MiXCR, producing one record per CDR3 protein. The sample yields approximately 730,000 distinct CDR3 sequences, about 29% seen once. The sample was cultured CD8+ T cells from PBMCs, taken from culture after CMV antigen stimulation. The receptor set was obtained from a human donor in good health (CMV status not recorded). Some clones in this sample may be carry-over from other donors' samples.

J is TRBJ1-2 and V is TRBV7-9; TRBD1 aligns across 7 bases. Trimming took 4 bases from V and 4 from J; bases not matched to a gene: 6. This CDR3 contains 14 residues. Germline CDR1 and CDR2: SEHNR and FQNEAQ (reference sequence). CDR3 sequence (DNA): TGTGCCAGCAGCTCGCCGACAGGGTTCTATGGCTACACCTTC. Amino acids: CASSSPTGFYGYTF.

The chain couples TRBV5-6 to TRBJ2-7; the match to TRBD1 covers 7 bases. Looked up from germline, CDR1 is SGHDT and CDR2 is YYEEEE. J gave up 3 bases and V 6 bases, and 12 bases lay outside the gene matches. This CDR3 has 15 amino acids. CDR3: CASMPPPGQNYEQYV. CDR3 in DNA: TGTGCCAGCATGCCCCCTCCGGGACAGAACTACGAGCAGTACGTC.

The V call is TRBV18, the J call TRBJ1-2, with no clear D. The germline V and J ends were trimmed by 1 base and 6 bases, with 12 bases remaining between them. The CDR3 contains 14 residues. Per germline, CDR1 KGHSH and CDR2 LQKENI. CDR3 protein: CASSPRPGWDGYTF. As DNA, the CDR3 is TGTGCCAGCTCACCACGTCCGGGGTGGGATGGCTACACCTTC.

There are a few counts of this clonotype. This chain links TRBV27 with TRBJ2-1; 8 bases are a match to TRBD2. Looked up from germline, CDR1 is MNHEY and CDR2 is SMNVEV (reference sequence). This CDR3 has 15 amino acids. J was trimmed by 10 bases and V by 5 bases; bases with no gene match: 13. CDR3 sequence reads: CASSAWRGVRREQFF. The CDR3 DNA sequence: TGTGCCAGCAGTGCCTGGCGGGGGGTTCGGAGGGAGCAGTTCTTC.

This clonotype was counted once. The rearrangement links TRBV5-1 to TRBJ1-2; D is uncertain. V was trimmed by 4 bases and J by 6 bases, leaving 4 bases between them. The CDR3 covers 10 residues. CDR1 is SGHRS and CDR2 is YFSETQ in the germline V gene. CDR3 DNA: TGCGCCAGCAGCCCGGATGGCTACACCTTC. Translation gives CASSPDGYTF.

This clonotype turned up a few times. The chain has TRBV5-4 and TRBJ1-1; D remains ambiguous. This CDR3 contains 15 residues. The V end lost 5 bases, the J end lost 1 base, and 15 bases lay between the germline ends. Germline lookup yields CDR1 SGHNT and CDR2 YYREEE (reference sequence). In DNA, the CDR3 is TGTGCCAGCAGTCCGATTGAATATGGGAACACTGAAGCTTTCTTT. This encodes CASSPIEYGNTEAFF.

In this sample, this clonotype turned up a few times. J is TRBJ2-1 and V is TRBV7-9, with 9 bases matching TRBD2. With V trimmed by 5 bases and J by 5 bases, 7 bases remained unmatched. This CDR3 contains 15 residues. Germline V gives CDR1 SEHNR, CDR2 FQNEAQ (reference sequence). CDR3 in amino acids: CASSIGPSGNNEQFF. The CDR3 nucleotides read TGTGCCAGCAGCATCGGCCCTAGCGGGAACAATGAGCAGTTCTTC.

V is TRBV4-1 and J is TRBJ2-1; 9 positions match TRBD2. The CDR3 consists of 14 residues. The germline V gene encodes CDR1 MGHRA and CDR2 YSYEKL. V lost 1 base and J lost 16; bases outside the gene matches: 11. The CDR3 DNA is TGCGCCAGCAGCCAAGTCCCTGGCGGGGGGGCCAACTTCTTC. The encoded protein is CASSQVPGGGANFF.

Of note for this clonotype: A much larger clone lies a single base off, so this may be a read error. The chain combines TRBV7-6 with TRBJ2-7; D perhaps matches TRBD1 (6 bases). TRBJ2-1 matches the DNA end more closely, so the J call is doubtful. This CDR3 spans 13 amino acids. Per germline, CDR1 SGHVS and CDR2 FNYEAQ. The CDR3 sequence is CASSLGQFYEQFF. CDR3 sequence (DNA): TGTGCCAGCAGCCTCGGACAGTTCTACGAGCAGTTCTTC.

This clonotype was detected only a few times. The rearrangement uses TRBV5-4 and TRBJ2-5; 7 bases line up with TRBD1. This CDR3 spans 14 amino acids. The V gene's germline CDR1 is SGHNT and CDR2 YYREEE (reference sequence). With V trimmed by 5 bases and J by 3 bases, 7 bases remained unmatched. The CDR3 sequence: CASSTWDREETQYF. The CDR3 DNA follows: TGTGCCAGCAGTACCTGGGACAGAGAAGAGACCCAGTACTTC.

The chain has TRBV7-6 and TRBJ1-6; D is unresolved. V lost 1 base and J lost 3, with 10 bases in between. CDR1 SGHVS and CDR2 FNYEAQ come from the germline V gene. CDR3 length equals 16 residues. The CDR3 nucleotides read TGTGCCAGCAGCTTAGGAGAGGGCATCTATAATTCACCCCTCCACTTT. It yields the protein CASSLGEGIYNSPLHF. Filled out from reference TRBV7-6 and TRBJ1-6, the complete variable domain reads GAGVSQSPRYKVTKRGQDVALRCDPISGHVSLYWYRQALGQGPEFLTYFNYEAQQDKSGLPNDRFSAERPEGSISTLTIQRTEQRDSAMYRCASSLGEGIYNSPLHFGNGTRLTVT.

The chain links TRBV7-9 to TRBJ2-7; possible D gene TRBD1, 6 bases. The CDR3 sequence is 12 residues long. The germline CDR1 and CDR2 sequences are SEHNR and FQNEAQ (reference sequence). Trimming took off 7 bases at V and 0 bases at J, with 7 bases between the two ends. The CDR3 DNA follows: TGTGCCAGCAAACAGGGCTCCTACGAGCAGTACTTC. Its translation is CASKQGSYEQYF. The complete variable domain, with remaining parts taken from reference TRBV7-9 and TRBJ2-7, reads DTGVSQNPRHKITKRGQNVTFRCDPISEHNRLYWYRQTLGQGPEFLTYFQNEAQLEKSRLLSDRFSAERPKGSFSTLEIQRTEQGDSAMYLCASKQGSYEQYFGPGTRLTVT.

This clonotype was seen more than once but under ten times. V and J are TRBV20-1 and TRBJ1-1; 7 nucleotides line up with TRBD1. This CDR3 comprises 14 residues. CDR1 and CDR2 (germline): DFQATT, SNEGSKA (reference sequence). J lost 1 base, V lost 6 bases, and 8 bases had no gene match. The chain's CDR3 is CSAPGRGSNTEAFF. CDR3 DNA: TGCAGTGCCCCTGGCAGGGGGTCGAACACTGAAGCTTTCTTT.

This clonotype was found a few times. The chain combines TRBV24-1 with TRBJ2-1; 8 bases line up with TRBD2. This CDR3 is built from 13 residues. Germline V gives CDR1 KGHDR, CDR2 SFDVKD. Losses at the gene ends were 6 bases for V and 6 bases for J; bases not matched to a gene: 3. CDR3 region: CATSLSGGNEQFF. The CDR3 DNA reads TGTGCCACCAGTTTGAGCGGGGGCAATGAGCAGTTCTTC.